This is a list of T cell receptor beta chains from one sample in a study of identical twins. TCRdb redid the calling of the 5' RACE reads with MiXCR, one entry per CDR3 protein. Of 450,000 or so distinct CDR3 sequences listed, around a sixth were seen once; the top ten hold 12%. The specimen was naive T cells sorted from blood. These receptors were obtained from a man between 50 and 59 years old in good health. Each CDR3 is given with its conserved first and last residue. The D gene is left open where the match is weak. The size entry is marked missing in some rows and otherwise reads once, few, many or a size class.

TGCAGCACAGGGTTTAGCGGCGGCCAGGCGCAGTATTTT	CSTGFSGGQAQYF	.	TRBV20-1	.	TRBJ2-3
TGTGCCAGCAGCTTGGGACAGGTGAACTATGGCTACACCTTC	CASSLGQVNYGYTF	.	TRBV5-5	.	TRBJ1-2
TGTGCCAGCAGCCAAATCCCAGGGGGCTACGAGCAGTACTTC	CASSQIPGGYEQYF	TRBD1	TRBV7-2	.	TRBJ2-7
TGCAGCGTGCTGGACAGGGCAGGAGATACGCAGTATTTT	CSVLDRAGDTQYF	TRBD1	TRBV29-1	many	TRBJ2-3
TGTGCCAGCAGTTTGTCGATTGGGCGTGGCACAGATACGCAGTATTTT	CASSLSIGRGTDTQYF	.	TRBV12-3/TRBV12-4	.	TRBJ2-3
TGTGCCAGCTCGGGACTAGGCAACAATGAGCAGTTCTTC	CASSGLGNNEQFF	TRBD2	TRBV12-3/TRBV12-4	.	TRBJ2-1
TGTGCCAGCAGTTACCAAGGCAGGACCTACGAGCAGTACTTC	CASSYQGRTYEQYF	.	TRBV6-5	many	TRBJ2-7
TGTGCCAGCAGCAATCGGACTAGCGCGGTCAATGAGCAGTTCTTC	CASSNRTSAVNEQFF	TRBD2	TRBV7-3	.	TRBJ2-1
TGTGCCAGCAGTCCGACGGGACTAGGGGTAACAGATACGCAGTATTTT	CASSPTGLGVTDTQYF	TRBD2	TRBV28	.	TRBJ2-3
TGTGCCAGCAGTGATTACGGCAGTCATCGTGATACGCAGTATTTT	CASSDYGSHRDTQYF	.	TRBV2	many	TRBJ2-3
TGCAGTGCTAGGTGGGCCCCCAATCAGCCCCAGCATTTT	CSARWAPNQPQHF	.	TRBV20-1	few	TRBJ1-5
TGTGCCAGCAGCTTAAGTGCTAGCGGGAGCTTTGAGCAGTTCTTC	CASSLSASGSFEQFF	TRBD2	TRBV7-3	.	TRBJ2-1
TGCAGCGCCGAGACAGGAGCTAATGAAAAACTGTTTTTT	CSAETGANEKLFF	.	TRBV29-1	few	TRBJ1-4
TGCAGCGTCCGCCCCACTAGTCTGAGGGGTACGCAGTATTTT	CSVRPTSLRGTQYF	.	TRBV29-1	few	TRBJ2-3
TGTGCCAGCAGCGTAGGTGCGACAGACTATGGCTACACCTTC	CASSVGATDYGYTF	.	TRBV9	.	TRBJ1-2
TGTGCCAGCAGTAAAAGGGTCACAGGTGGCACCGGGGAGCTGTTTTTT	CASSKRVTGGTGELFF	.	TRBV6-1	few	TRBJ2-2
TGTGCCATCAGTGGGACCCCAACGTGGCCCACAAGACCGGGGAACCCTGAAGCTTTCTTT	CAISGTPTWPTRPGNPEAFF	.	TRBV10-3	.	TRBJ1-1
TGTGCCAGCAGTTACCCCTCTAGCGGGAGCCGGCCCCCCTACAATGAGCAGTTCTTC	CASSYPSSGSRPPYNEQFF	TRBD2	TRBV6-5	many	TRBJ2-1
TGTGCCAGCAGCCAAGATTGGACAGGCCCGTGGACCCAGTACTTC	CASSQDWTGPWTQYF	TRBD1	TRBV3-1	.	TRBJ2-5
TGCGCCAGCAGCCAATCGTACGGGACAAAGTACGAGCAGTACTTC	CASSQSYGTKYEQYF	.	TRBV4-3	.	TRBJ2-7
TGTGCCAGCACTAAGCAGGGTGTAGGCGGCTACACCTTC	CASTKQGVGGYTF	.	TRBV27	many	TRBJ1-2
TGTGCCAGCAGCGTAGGGGGAGGACACCAGAACACTGAAGCTTTCTTT	CASSVGGGHQNTEAFF	.	TRBV9	.	TRBJ1-1
TGTGCCAGCAGCTTTAGAGAGACATGGTACCAAGAGACCCAGTACTTC	CASSFRETWYQETQYF	.	TRBV7-9	.	TRBJ2-5
TGTGCCAGCAGTTGGGGACTTACCGGGGAGCTGTTTTTT	CASSWGLTGELFF	.	TRBV12-3/TRBV12-4	many	TRBJ2-2
TGTGCCAGCAGCCGCGGGGGCGGGGAAGAGACCCAGTACTTC	CASSRGGGEETQYF	.	TRBV7-2	few	TRBJ2-5
TGTGCCAGCTCACCGTGGACGGGAGGTATCGTTGAGCAGTTCTTC	CASSPWTGGIVEQFF	TRBD2	TRBV18	many	TRBJ2-1
TGCAGTGCTGATACCGGGACTAGCGATACCTACGAGCAGTACTTC	CSADTGTSDTYEQYF	TRBD2	TRBV20-1	.	TRBJ2-7
TGTGCCAGCAGCTTAAAATGGGGGGGCGGGGAGCTGTTTTTT	CASSLKWGGGELFF	TRBD2	TRBV11-2	.	TRBJ2-2
TGCGCCAGCAGCCCCTTCTTGGGGGGCTATGAGCAGTTCTTC	CASSPFLGGYEQFF	.	TRBV4-3	.	TRBJ2-1
TGCAGTGCTAGTCGGGGGGAGTCCTATGGCTACACCTTC	CSASRGESYGYTF	.	TRBV20-1	many	TRBJ1-2
TGTGCCAGCAGTTTATGGGGACAGGCGGGTCAGCCCCAGCATTTT	CASSLWGQAGQPQHF	TRBD1	TRBV27	many	TRBJ1-5
TGCAGTGCTAGAGACGCGGGACAGCACAACACCGGGGAGCTGTTTTTT	CSARDAGQHNTGELFF	.	TRBV20-1	many	TRBJ2-2
TGTGCCAGCAGCCCATGGGCCGGGACACTATCCACCGGGGAGCTGTTTTTT	CASSPWAGTLSTGELFF	.	TRBV28	few	TRBJ2-2
TGTGCCACCAGTGATACCAGGACAGGCAACACCGGGGAGCTGTTTTTT	CATSDTRTGNTGELFF	TRBD1	TRBV24-1	.	TRBJ2-2
TGCGCCAGCAGCCAAGGTACAGGGGCCCCCTACGAGCAGTACTTC	CASSQGTGAPYEQYF	TRBD1	TRBV4-1	many	TRBJ2-7
TGTGCCAGCAGTTACCGTTACTGGGATACGCAGTATTTT	CASSYRYWDTQYF	.	TRBV6-6	.	TRBJ2-3
TGTGCCAGCAGCCCTCGACTAGCGGGAGTCAATGAGCAGTTCTTC	CASSPRLAGVNEQFF	TRBD2	TRBV3-1	many	TRBJ2-1
TGTGCCAGCAGCCCCGTGGGAGGCGATACGCAGTATTTT	CASSPVGGDTQYF	.	TRBV4-2	few	TRBJ2-3
TGTGCCACCAGTGACTTTTCAAGCGGCTACACCTTC	CATSDFSSGYTF	.	TRBV24-1	many	TRBJ1-2
TGTGCCAGCAGTTTAAGGGGGATTGAAGCTTTCTTT	CASSLRGIEAFF	.	TRBV12-3/TRBV12-4	few	TRBJ1-1
TGTGCCAGCAGTTACGCCGGGACTAGGGGTCTCAATGAGCAGTTCTTC	CASSYAGTRGLNEQFF	TRBD2	TRBV11-2	few	TRBJ2-1